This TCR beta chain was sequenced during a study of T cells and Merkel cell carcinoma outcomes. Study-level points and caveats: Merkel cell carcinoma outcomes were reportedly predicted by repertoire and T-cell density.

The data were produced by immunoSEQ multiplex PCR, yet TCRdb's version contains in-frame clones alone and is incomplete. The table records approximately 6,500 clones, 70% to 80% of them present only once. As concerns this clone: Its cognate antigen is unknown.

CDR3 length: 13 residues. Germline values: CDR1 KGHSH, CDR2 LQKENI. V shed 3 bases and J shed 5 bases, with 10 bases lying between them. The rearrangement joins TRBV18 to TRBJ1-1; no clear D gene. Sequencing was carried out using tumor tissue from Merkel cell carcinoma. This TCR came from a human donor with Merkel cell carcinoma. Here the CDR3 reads CASSPRRRTEAFF. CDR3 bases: TGTGCCAGCTCACCGAGGAGAAGGACTGAAGCTTTCTTT.